This T cell receptor (beta chain) was sequenced for a study of beta chain features in type 1 diabetes. Study conclusions and caveats: All four CD4+ subsets from Type 1 diabetes patients carried moderately but significantly shorter TCRB CDR3s. Individuals with type 1 diabetes displayed fewer insertions and more deletions at VDJ junctions.

This clone was observed a handful of times. Its antigen is undetermined. The CDR3 is 14 amino acids. Germline CDR1 reads SGDLS; CDR2 reads YYNGEE. V gave up 0 bases and J gave up 4 bases, with 10 bases separating them. Sequencing targeted expressed TCRB transcripts, as all isolated RNA had been reverse transcribed. Several million reads were obtained on average from naive, central memory and regulatory T cell samples. TCRdb's table, derived via immunoSEQ multiplex PCR, lists solely in-frame clones and lacks some. The data show 500,000 to 800,000 clones, with around an eighth seen just once and 0.095% to 0.15% held by the top ten. Purity (above 98%) was reached by all sorted populations.

V is TRBV9 and J is TRBJ2-5, with unresolved D. This TCR derives from a young man with type 1 diabetes. What was sequenced was naive CD4+ T cells from blood. CDR3 DNA: TGTGCCAGCAGCGTAGGGATAGTAATAGAGACCCAGTACTTC. Residues: CASSVGIVIETQYF.